Each of the 23 T cell receptor beta chains below was sequenced from the same sample in a study of CD8+CD57+ T cells in acquired aplastic anemia. The TCR beta profiling, which covered VDJ combination and CDR3 sequence, was carried out using genomic DNA as the template. From the reads, TCRdb called clonotypes with MiXCR, one entry per CDR3 protein. This sample has around 220,000 distinct CDR3 sequences, with around 49% found just once. The sequenced patients had an expansion of CD8+CD57+ cells seen by flow cytometry. The specimen was sorted CD4+, CD8+, or CD8+CD57+ T cells (not recorded which) from PBMCs. The receptors derive from a human donor with aplastic anemia.

This chain links TRBV24-1 with TRBJ2-3; TRBD1 aligns across 7 bases. Germline values: CDR1 KGHDR, CDR2 SFDVKD. Trimming cost V 8 bases and J 3 bases; bases outside gene matches: 10. The CDR3 has 15 residues. The CDR3 bases are TGTGCCACCATTCTGACAGGGTTTGGTACAGATACGCAGTATTTT. This encodes CATILTGFGTDTQYF.

This clonotype was recorded many times. The chain employs TRBV6-6 and TRBJ1-1, with D unclear. With 0 bases removed from V and 5 bases from J, the gap between germline ends came to 7 bases. Germline-derived CDR1 and CDR2 are MNHNY and SVGAGI (reference sequence). This CDR3 comprises 13 residues. Written as DNA, the CDR3 is TGTGCCAGCAGTTACTCGGCCGGAACTGAAGCTTTCTTT. Amino acid sequence: CASSYSAGTEAFF.

Details on this clonotype: An end of the junction differs from the germline gene, which may be a read error. This chain links TRBV20-1 with TRBJ1-4; the match to TRBD1 covers 7 bases. Looked up from germline, CDR1 is DFQATT and CDR2 is SNEGSKA (reference sequence). This CDR3 is 14 amino acids long. CDR3 bases: TGCAATGCTACGAGCTGGACAGGCCAAGAAAAACTGTTTTTT. Translating it yields CNATSWTGQEKLFF.

The chain carries TRBV9 and TRBJ1-6; D possibly corresponds to TRBD1 (6 bases). The V gene lost 3 bases and the J gene lost 8 bases, with 15 bases spanning the gap. The CDR3 consists of 15 residues. Germline CDR1 is SGDLS and CDR2 is YYNGEE. The CDR3 here is CASSARGGGDSPLHF. The CDR3, as DNA: TGTGCCAGCAGCGCTAGGGGGGGGGGGGATTCACCCCTCCACTTT.

This clonotype came up many times. The rearrangement uses TRBV28 and TRBJ1-6; possibly TRBD1 for D (6 bases). This CDR3 has 15 residues. V was shortened by 6 bases and J by 7 bases, with 16 bases between the two germline ends. The germline gives CDR1 MDHEN, CDR2 SYDVKM. This chain's CDR3 is CASRAPGTRNSPLHF. The CDR3 coding sequence is TGTGCCAGCAGGGCGCCGGGGACAAGGAATTCACCCCTCCACTTT.

This clonotype was seen a handful of times. The chain links TRBV15 to TRBJ1-2; 10 nucleotides match TRBD1. Germline CDR1 LNHNV, CDR2 YYDKDF (reference sequence). J was trimmed by 3 bases and V by 3 bases; bases with no gene match: 10. The CDR3 has 17 amino acids. The CDR3 nucleotides are TGTGCCACCAGCAGGGAAGAGGGACAGGGGTATTACTATGGCTACACCTTC. This encodes CATSREEGQGYYYGYTF.

The rearrangement uses TRBV29-1 and TRBJ2-5, with a tentative D call TRBD2 (7 bases). Germline assignment: CDR1 SQVTM and CDR2 ANQGSEA. The V and J ends lost 6 bases and 5 bases respectively, with 13 bases between them. The CDR3 runs 12 residues. CDR3 nucleotides: TGCAGCGTAAGGGGGGGGCGGGAGACCCAGTACTTC. It yields the protein CSVRGGRETQYF.

This clonotype has a handful of counts. The rearrangement links TRBV6-1 to TRBJ2-1; a weak D match, TRBD2 (6 bases). The CDR3 contains 16 residues. In germline, CDR1 is MNHNS, CDR2 SASEGT. V lost 4 bases and J 2 bases, leaving 15 bases between the germline ends. The CDR3 nucleotides are TGTGCCAGCAGTGGATCCGGGTTAGCGGCCTACAATGAGCAGTTCTTC. Protein sequence: CASSGSGLAAYNEQFF.

V usage is TRBV9 and J usage is TRBJ2-3, with D uncertain. Germline values: CDR1 SGDLS, CDR2 YYNGEE. The CDR3 consists of 13 residues. With 3 bases removed from V and 5 bases from J, the gap between germline ends came to 10 bases. CDR3 sequence (DNA): TGTGCCAGCAGCGAACGACTGGGAGATACGCAGTATTTT. This gives the protein CASSERLGDTQYF.

Ten or more counts support this clonotype. This chain uses TRBV9 with TRBJ1-1; 9 bases fit TRBD1. The CDR3 is 16 residues long. Germline-derived CDR1 and CDR2 are SGDLS and YYNGEE. The V gene end was trimmed by 0 bases and the J gene end by 4 bases; junction bases not matched to a gene: 7. The CDR3 DNA reads as TGTGCCAGCAGCGTAGGACAGGGGGAGGTGGGCACTGAAGCTTTCTTT. Residues: CASSVGQGEVGTEAFF.

The chain has TRBV7-3 and TRBJ1-6; D uncertain. Trimming left V 4 bases short and J 8 bases short, with 9 bases between. The germline V gene has CDR1 SGHTA and CDR2 FQGTGA. There are 13 residues in the CDR3. CDR3 sequence (DNA): TGTGCCAGCAGCTACTCTGGTGATTCACCCCTCCACTTT. Its protein is CASSYSGDSPLHF. The full variable domain, rest sourced from reference TRBV7-3 and TRBJ1-6, is GAGVSQTPSNKVTEKGKYVELRCDPISGHTALYWYRQSLGQGPEFLIYFQGTGAADDSGLPNDRFFAVRPEGSVSTLKIQRTERGDSAVYLCASSYSGDSPLHFGNGTRLTVT.

The chain carries TRBV2 and TRBJ2-1; 7 nucleotides align to TRBD2. The CDR3 has 14 residues. V was clipped by 7 bases and J by 4 bases; unmatched bases: 7. The germline CDR1 and CDR2 sequences are SNHLY and FYNNEI. CDR3 in DNA: TGTGCCAGCATAAAGTGGCGGGAGTACAATGAGCAGTTCTTC. Residues: CASIKWREYNEQFF. The complete variable domain, with remaining parts taken from reference TRBV2 and TRBJ2-1, reads EPEVTQTPSHQVTQMGQEVILRCVPISNHLYFYWYRQILGQKVEFLVSFYNNEISEKSEIFDDQFSVERPDGSNFTLKIRSTKLEDSAMYFCASIKWREYNEQFFGPGTRLTVL.

This clonotype was counted only a few times. The chain recombines TRBV18 with TRBJ1-4; D not resolved. Germline V lookup: CDR1 KGHSH, CDR2 LQKENI. V gave up 0 bases and J gave up 3 bases, with 8 bases separating them. CDR3 length: 15 amino acids. CDR3: CASSPPGSPNEKLFF. CDR3 DNA: TGTGCCAGCTCACCACCAGGGTCGCCTAATGAAAAACTGTTTTTT.

The table lists this clonotype with many counts. This chain connects TRBV4-1 to TRBJ1-1; D unclear. Germline CDR1 and CDR2: MGHRA and YSYEKL. CDR3 size: 14 residues. The ends were cut back, 1 base at V and 1 base at J, with 7 bases in the middle. CDR3 region: CASSQARGNTEAFF. The CDR3 bases are TGCGCCAGCAGCCAAGCGCGCGGGAACACTGAAGCTTTCTTT.

This chain links TRBV27 with TRBJ1-1; D is unclear. CDR3 size: 13 residues. The germline CDR1 and CDR2 sequences are MNHEY and SMNVEV (reference sequence). Trimming removed 7 bases at V and 8 bases at J, with 17 bases between. The CDR3 protein is CASKSIDGQEAFF. The CDR3 DNA follows: TGTGCCAGCAAATCGATTGACGGGCAAGAAGCTTTCTTT.

The chain couples TRBV19 to TRBJ2-5; D gene unclear. V lost 3 bases to trimming and J lost 4 bases, with 15 bases between them. This CDR3 has 15 residues. Looked up from germline, CDR1 is LNHDA and CDR2 is SQIVND (reference sequence). The CDR3 bases are TGTGCCAGTAGTATGGGCCGACTTAAATCAGAGACCCAGTACTTC. It specifies CASSMGRLKSETQYF.

Worth noting for this clonotype: A much larger clone lies a single base off, so this may be a read error. The rearrangement uses TRBV6-1 and TRBJ1-5; D perhaps matches TRBD1 (6 bases). There are 15 residues in the CDR3. Germline V gives CDR1 MNHNS, CDR2 SASEGT. CDR3 DNA sequence: TGTGCCAGCAGTTACACAGGGTTGGGGAATCAGTCCCAGCATTTT. Amino acid sequence: CASSYTGLGNQSQHF.

This clonotype came up many times. The genes are TRBV7-8 and TRBJ2-1, with 8 bases lining up with TRBD2. The CDR3 length is 14 residues. The germline gives CDR1 SGHVS, CDR2 FQNEAQ. The junction had 3 bases not matched to a gene; V was cut back by 0 bases and J by 8 bases. The CDR3 DNA is TGTGCCAGCAGCTTAGCTCCGGGGGGGCATGAGCAGTTCTTC. Translating gives CASSLAPGGHEQFF.

The rearrangement uses TRBV12-3 or TRBV12-4 and TRBJ2-5; D is uncertain. Trimming cost V 5 bases and J 4 bases, with 11 bases left between them. The CDR3 loop spans 13 amino acids. The CDR3 spells CASSHKRGETQYF. DNA for the CDR3: TGTGCCAGCAGTCACAAGCGAGGAGAGACCCAGTACTTC.

V is TRBV29-1 and J is TRBJ2-7; the D gene is possibly TRBD2 (6 bases). This CDR3 has 11 residues. Germline V gene data show CDR1 as SQVTM and CDR2 as ANQGSEA. The V end was cut by 6 bases, the J end by 6 bases, with 12 bases between. CDR3 sequence: CSVGVGGEQYF. For the CDR3, the DNA is TGCAGCGTAGGAGTGGGGGGCGAGCAGTACTTC.

The V and J genes are TRBV25-1 and TRBJ2-7; TRBD1 matches 9 bases. Germline loops: CDR1 MGHDK, CDR2 SYGVNS. CDR3 length equals 17 residues. V dropped 6 bases and J dropped 2; count of bases not matched to a gene: 14. For the CDR3, the DNA is TGTGCCAGCAGCTTCCCTCAGAGTTGGGACAGGGCCTACGAGCAGTACTTC. Its translation is CASSFPQSWDRAYEQYF.

This clonotype was counted many times. This chain links TRBV25-1 with TRBJ1-1; D ambiguous. V gave up 6 bases and J gave up 4 bases, with 12 bases separating them. Germline V lookup: CDR1 MGHDK, CDR2 SYGVNS. The CDR3 sequence is 13 residues long. The DNA for the CDR3 is TGTGCCAGCAGCAATTCTCGGATCACTGAAGCTTTCTTT. Amino acids: CASSNSRITEAFF.

Of note for this clonotype: Since no conserved phenylalanine or tryptophan closes the CDR3, a read error is the likely cause. The V gene is TRBV29-1, the J gene TRBJ2-3; TRBD1 is a possible D gene (6 bases). From germline, CDR1 is SQVTM and CDR2 ANQGSEA. Trimming shortened V by 5 bases and J by 0 bases, and 6 bases separated the two germline ends. The CDR3 is made up of 12 amino acids. This chain's CDR3 is CSVRGSTDTQYS. The CDR3 region has the DNA TGCAGCGTTAGGGGGAGCACAGATACGCAGTATTCT.